This TCR beta chain was recovered during a study of T cell clonality in common variable immunodeficiency. The table came from immunoSEQ multiplex PCR; TCRdb's copy has only in-frame clones and leaves some out. The sample was found to contain 30,000 to 40,000 clones, and every one recurs. The CDR3 has 14 residues. Germline CDR1 is LNHDA and CDR2 is SQIVND (reference sequence). Deletions cut 6 bases from V and 2 bases from J, with 11 bases between. Study-wide results and limits: Fewer deletions and N-nucleotide insertions were reportedly seen in common variable immunodeficiency TCR beta sequences.

Remarks on this clone: Its target is not known. The missing CDR3 end, 3 residues past where the read stops, is filled in from the germline J gene.

Sequenced input: peripheral blood mononuclear cells. The TCR was taken from a person aged 18 to 75 in good health. The chain employs TRBV19 and TRBJ1-3, with D perhaps TRBD1 (6 bases). The CDR3 spells CASSPTGTGNTIYF. The DNA read from the CDR3 is TGTGCCAGTAGCCCCACAGGGACTGGAAACACC.